The TCR beta chain described here comes from a study of blood T cell repertoires in COVID-19. In the study overall: Acute and convalescent COVID-19 specimens originated in the United States, Italy and Spain. Sources were T cells, B-cell-depleted T cells, or PBMCs; the material itself was cDNA or gDNA.

In the source study's methods: Reference gene primer amplification in the assay estimated nucleated cell counts. Clones were sequenced by immunoSEQ multiplex PCR, and TCRdb holds only the in-frame ones, with some missing. V and J calls and clone size are those listed in that table; D and trimming were worked out from the DNA. Of some 130,000 clones in the sample, 79% were seen once. V shed 9 bases and J shed 4 bases, with 15 bases lying between them. Looked up from germline, CDR1 is LNHDA and CDR2 is SQIVND (reference sequence). The CDR3 contains 13 residues. The sequence came from a woman over 75 with acute or convalescent COVID-19. The sequenced material came from peripheral blood. This chain uses TRBV19 with TRBJ2-5; TRBD1 might be the D (6 bases). CDR3 residues: CASQTTGSETQYF. The CDR3 nucleotides read TGTGCCAGCCAAACAACAGGGTCAGAGACCCAGTACTTC.